The present TCR beta chain was sequenced within a study of cytomegalovirus exposure and HLA in healthy donors. Whole-study results and caveats: Follow-up analysis later connected one missense variant in DCLRE1C with trimming of TCR beta V- and J-genes.

The junction had 6 bases not matched to a gene; V was cut back by 0 bases and J by 3 bases. The CDR3 covers 15 residues. The V gene's germline CDR1 is SGDLS and CDR2 YYNGEE. On this clone: Its matching antigen is unknown.

The PCR used 60 Vbeta and 13 Jbeta primers. The table came from immunoSEQ multiplex PCR; TCRdb's copy has only in-frame clones and leaves some out. The sample has around 180,000 clones; around 80% are singletons. The sequenced sample was PBMCs. The V and J genes are TRBV9 and TRBJ2-7; 7 nucleotides match TRBD2. This clonotype was obtained from a man between 35 and 55 years old in good health and CMV-seronegative. The CDR3 spells CASSVDGGLGYEQYF. The CDR3 DNA follows: TGTGCCAGCAGCGTAGACGGGGGGTTAGGCTACGAGCAGTACTTC.